These T cell receptor beta chains were read from a single sample in a study of blood T cell repertoires in COVID-19. Clones were sequenced by immunoSEQ multiplex PCR, and TCRdb holds only the in-frame ones, with some missing. The sample shows 85,000 to 130,000 clones, 75% to 90% of them seen only once. Material for sequencing was peripheral blood. The receptor source for this set is a man aged 50 to 60 with acute or convalescent COVID-19. Both conserved end residues are part of each CDR3. The order of the fields is CDR3 protein, CDR3 DNA, clone size, J gene, V gene, CDR3 length, D gene. The D gene is left open where the match is weak. Not every row has a clone size; where given, it reads once, few, many or a size class.

CDR3: CASSLCGRGDEQFF; DNA: TGTGCCAGCAGTTTATGCGGGAGGGGGGATGAGCAGTTCTTC; size: NA; J: TRBJ2-1; V: TRBV28; length: 14; D: TRBD2
CDR3: CASRSGTGGDEQYF; DNA: TGTGCCAGCAGATCCGGGACAGGGGGCGACGAGCAGTACTTC; size: NA; J: TRBJ2-7; V: TRBV7-8; length: 14; D: TRBD1
CDR3: CASSPAGTGNTGELFF; DNA: TGTGCCAGCAGCCCAGCCGGGACAGGGAACACCGGGGAGCTGTTTTTT; size: NA; J: TRBJ2-2; V: TRBV7-9; length: 16; D: TRBD1
CDR3: CASSLATGLSGNTIYF; DNA: TGTGCCAGCAGCTTGGCGACAGGTCTTTCTGGAAACACCATATATTTT; size: NA; J: TRBJ1-3; V: TRBV5-4; length: 16; D: NA
CDR3: CSVDDRDSRNTIYF; DNA: TGCAGCGTTGACGACCGGGACTCTCGAAACACCATATATTTT; size: few; J: TRBJ1-3; V: TRBV29-1; length: 14; D: NA
CDR3: CATNREGDTEAFF; DNA: TGTGCCACCAACAGGGAGGGGGACACTGAAGCTTTCTTT; size: few; J: TRBJ1-1; V: TRBV10-3; length: 13; D: NA
CDR3: CASSLAVSGSTGELFF; DNA: TGTGCCAGCAGCTTAGCTGTCAGCGGGAGTACCGGGGAGCTGTTTTTT; size: NA; J: TRBJ2-2; V: TRBV7-6; length: 16; D: TRBD2
CDR3: CASSLRGQGRNEQFF; DNA: TGTGCCAGCAGCTTGAGGGGACAGGGACGCAATGAGCAGTTCTTC; size: NA; J: TRBJ2-1; V: TRBV5-8; length: 15; D: TRBD1
CDR3: CASLGTGTSGRANTGELFF; DNA: TGTGCCAGCTTGGGTACCGGGACTAGCGGGAGGGCGAACACCGGGGAGCTGTTTTTT; size: once; J: TRBJ2-2; V: TRBV2; length: 19; D: TRBD2
CDR3: CATSRSGVRNEQFF; DNA: TGTGCCACCTCTAGATCTGGCGTGAGGAATGAGCAGTTCTTC; size: NA; J: TRBJ2-1; V: TRBV7-9; length: 14; D: NA
CDR3: CASSLLDGSSYNEQFF; DNA: TGTGCCAGCAGTTTATTGGACGGGAGCTCCTACAATGAGCAGTTCTTC; size: NA; J: TRBJ2-1; V: TRBV28; length: 16; D: NA